The 13 T cell receptor beta chains listed next were all sequenced from one sample in a study of T cells in Graves' hyperthyroidism and ophthalmopathy. From RNA transcripts, TCR beta CDR3 regions were amplified. The HTBI primer set served for first-round RT-PCR of the TCR CDR3. A single record per CDR3 protein comes from TCRdb applying MiXCR to the multiplex PCR reads. The sample records some 92,000 distinct CDR3 sequences, approximately 42% being singletons. The sequenced material came from peripheral blood or thyroid tissue (not recorded which). The receptors were gathered from a woman under 40 with Graves' hyperthyroidism.

The chain is built from TRBV5-1 and TRBJ1-2; D unclear. The ends were cut back, 5 bases at V and 4 bases at J, with 12 bases in the middle. Per the germline V gene, CDR1 is SGHRS and CDR2 is YFSETQ. The CDR3 has 13 residues. CDR3 region: CASRMQDGYGYTF. CDR3 nucleotide sequence: TGCGCCAGCAGGATGCAGGACGGCTATGGCTACACCTTC.

This clonotype appeared a single time. Since the CDR3 does not end with the conserved phenylalanine or tryptophan, this likely comes from a read error. It is unclear where the CDR3 begins or ends on the DNA, so no DNA is shown, and the CDR3 is as TCRdb lists it. The rearrangement links TRBV20-1 to TRBJ2-3; the table assigns TRBD1, which was not confirmed against the DNA. Germline V gives CDR1 DFQATT, CDR2 SNEGSKA (reference sequence). The CDR3 is 13 residues long, ends included. The CDR3 is CSASWAGGDTRYL.

The sample holds many counts of this clonotype. The chain employs TRBV18 and TRBJ1-1; D remains unclear. Germline V gene sequence: CDR1 KGHSH, CDR2 LQKENI. This CDR3 is 15 amino acids long. Between the trimmed V and J ends, which lost 0 bases and 3 bases, there was a span of 11 bases. The CDR3 sequence is CASSPPRVGYTEAFF. CDR3 bases: TGTGCCAGCTCACCACCGAGGGTTGGGTACACTGAAGCTTTCTTT.

The genes are TRBV7-3 and TRBJ2-5; 10 bases align to TRBD2. The closer fit of TRBJ2-4 to the DNA end suggests the J call may be wrong. This CDR3 contains 16 residues. Per germline, CDR1 SGHTA and CDR2 FQGTGA. The chain's CDR3 is CASSQGLAVAKNIQYF. The CDR3 nucleotides are TGTGCCAGCAGCCAAGGACTAGCGGTAGCCAAAAACATTCAGTACTTC.

V and J are TRBV12-3 or TRBV12-4 and TRBJ2-5; 7 bases are shared with TRBD2. CDR3 length: 14 residues. Trimming cost V 4 bases and J 4 bases; bases outside gene matches: 6. The DNA for the CDR3 is TGTGCCAGCAGTTGGCCGGGAGGAATAGAGACCCAGTACTTC. Its translation: CASSWPGGIETQYF.

In regard to this clonotype: A much larger clone lies one base from this, so it may be a read error. This CDR3 fails to terminate in the conserved phenylalanine or tryptophan, so it likely reflects a read error. The CDR3 spells CASSFHHFWPQHI. In DNA, the CDR3 is TGTGCCAGCAGTTTCCACCATTTTTGGCCCCAGCATATT. The rearrangement links TRBV28 to TRBJ1-5; D not certain. The V end was cut by 3 bases, the J end by 9 bases, with 12 bases between. Germline V CDR1 and CDR2: MDHEN, SYDVKM. This CDR3 has 13 amino acids.

This clonotype was counted at least ten times. This rearrangement joins TRBV7-6 to TRBJ2-5; tentatively, D is TRBD1 or TRBD2 (5 bases each). V lost 1 base, J lost 5 bases, and 8 bases lay in between. CDR1 and CDR2 (germline): SGHVS, FNYEAQ. The CDR3 runs to 13 residues. This chain's CDR3 is CASSLGGSETQYF. The CDR3 nucleotides are TGTGCCAGCAGCTTAGGGGGGTCGGAGACCCAGTACTTC.

This clonotype was found many times. CDR3 coding DNA: TGTGCCAGCAGTTCGCTCCTCCGGGACCCTCGGGACACTGAAGCTTTCTTT. Amino acid sequence: CASSSLLRDPRDTEAFF. The chain employs TRBV5-6 and TRBJ1-1, with a tentative D call TRBD1 (5 bases). Trimming cost V 5 bases and J 3 bases, with 23 bases left between them. The germline V gene has CDR1 SGHDT and CDR2 YYEEEE. The CDR3 loop spans 17 amino acids.

This clonotype has just a few counts. CDR3 in amino acids: CASSEAKGDTQYF. CDR3 coding DNA: TGTGCCAGCAGTGAAGCGAAGGGGGATACGCAGTATTTT. This chain links TRBV2 with TRBJ2-3; TRBD1 might be the D (5 bases). The CDR3 sequence is 13 residues long. Trimming removed 0 bases from V and 6 bases from J, with 7 bases in between. The V gene's germline CDR1 is SNHLY and CDR2 FYNNEI. Drawing the rest from reference TRBV2 and TRBJ2-3, the complete variable domain is EPEVTQTPSHQVTQMGQEVILRCVPISNHLYFYWYRQILGQKVEFLVSFYNNEISEKSEIFDDQFSVERPDGSNFTLKIRSTKLEDSAMYFCASSEAKGDTQYFGPGTRLTVL.

On this clonotype: Compared with germline, one end of the junction differs, possibly owing to a read error. V is TRBV15 and J is TRBJ2-5, with a possible D match to TRBD1 (6 bases). The CDR3 contains 15 residues. Germline-derived CDR1 and CDR2 are LNHNV and YYDKDF (reference sequence). DNA of the CDR3: TGTGCCACCTGCAGTGCGATCACAGGGTCGGAGACCCAGTACTTC. It specifies CATCSAITGSETQYF. The full variable domain, with the rest looked up from reference TRBV15 and TRBJ2-5, is DAMVIQNPRYQVTQFGKPVTLSCSQTLNHNVMYWYQQKSSQAPKLLFHYYDKDFNNEADTPDNFQSRRPNTSFCFLDIRSPGLGDTAMYLCATCSAITGSETQYFGPGTRLLVL.

Many counts were recorded for this clonotype. The V call is TRBV9, the J call TRBJ2-7; 12 nucleotides match TRBD2. This CDR3 spans 15 amino acids. V trimming: 1 base; J trimming: 6 bases; junction bases outside the gene matches: 5. Germline CDR1 SGDLS, CDR2 YYNGEE. The CDR3 loop is CASSVTGLAGPEQYF. As DNA, the CDR3 is TGTGCCAGCAGCGTAACAGGACTAGCGGGACCCGAGCAGTACTTC.

The table lists this clonotype with many counts. The CDR3 bases are TGCAGTGCTACTAGTAGGGGTGCTTACACTGAAGCTTTCTTT. Translating gives CSATSRGAYTEAFF. The rearrangement joins TRBV20-1 to TRBJ1-1, with D tentatively TRBD1 (5 bases). The CDR3 contains 14 residues. Trimming removed 4 bases from V and 3 bases from J, with 15 bases in between. Looked up from germline, CDR1 is DFQATT and CDR2 is SNEGSKA (reference sequence).

In its sample, this clonotype was seen many times. The chain couples TRBV28 to TRBJ1-2, with D maybe TRBD1 (6 bases). V lost 6 bases to trimming and J lost 1 base, with 18 bases between them. Germline CDR1 is MDHEN and CDR2 is SYDVKM. CDR3 length equals 16 residues. The CDR3 sequence: CASSGGPEGFNYGYTF. The CDR3 nucleotides are TGTGCCAGCAGCGGGGGGCCGGAGGGGTTTAACTATGGCTACACCTTC.